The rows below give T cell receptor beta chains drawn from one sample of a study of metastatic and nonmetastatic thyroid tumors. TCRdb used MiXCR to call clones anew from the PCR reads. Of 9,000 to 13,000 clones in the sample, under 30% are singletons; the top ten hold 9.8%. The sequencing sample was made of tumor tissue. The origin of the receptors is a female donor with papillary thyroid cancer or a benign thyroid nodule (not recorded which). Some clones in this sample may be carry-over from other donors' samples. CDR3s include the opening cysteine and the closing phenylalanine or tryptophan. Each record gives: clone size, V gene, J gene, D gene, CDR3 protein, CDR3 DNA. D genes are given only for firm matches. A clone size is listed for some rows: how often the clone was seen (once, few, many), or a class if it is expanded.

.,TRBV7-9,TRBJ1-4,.,CASSLSRANEKLFF,TGTGCCAGCAGCTTATCACGGGCTAATGAAAAACTGTTTTTT
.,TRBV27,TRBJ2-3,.,CASSFYIGSPSDTQYF,TGTGCCAGCAGTTTCTACATCGGGAGTCCCTCAGATACGCAGTATTTT
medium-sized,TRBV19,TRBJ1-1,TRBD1,CASSVTGRTEAFF,TGTGCCAGTAGTGTGACAGGGAGAACTGAAGCTTTCTTT
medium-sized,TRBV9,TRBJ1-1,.,CASSVGDTEAFF,TGTGCCAGCAGCGTAGGTGACACTGAAGCTTTCTTT
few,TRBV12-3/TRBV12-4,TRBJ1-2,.,CASRYTGKQENGYTF,TGTGCCAGCAGATACACAGGGAAGCAAGAGAATGGCTACACCTTC
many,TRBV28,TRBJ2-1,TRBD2,CASSAVSGVHYNEQFF,TGTGCCAGCAGTGCCGTGAGCGGGGTCCACTACAATGAGCAGTTCTTC
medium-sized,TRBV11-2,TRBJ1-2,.,CASSLGTADYYGYTF,TGTGCCAGCAGCTTAGGGACAGCTGATTACTATGGCTACACCTTC
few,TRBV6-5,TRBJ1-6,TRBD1,CASSNPGTGHSPLHF,TGTGCCAGCAGTAACCCCGGGACAGGGCATTCACCCCTCCACTTT
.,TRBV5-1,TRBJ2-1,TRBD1,CASSLDGTAYNEQFF,TGCGCCAGCAGCTTGGACGGGACAGCCTACAATGAGCAGTTCTTC
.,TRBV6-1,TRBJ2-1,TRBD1,CASSDWDRANNEQFF,TGTGCCAGCAGTGATTGGGACAGGGCGAACAATGAGCAGTTCTTC
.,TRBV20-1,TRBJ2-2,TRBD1,CSARGAGQVNTGELFF,TGCAGTGCTAGAGGGGCGGGACAGGTGAACACCGGGGAGCTGTTTTTT
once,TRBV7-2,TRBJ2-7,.,CASSLGRVYEQYF,TGTGCCAGCAGCTTAGGGCGGGTATACGAGCAGTACTTC
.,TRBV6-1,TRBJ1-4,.,CASRDRDPATNEKLFF,TGTGCCAGCAGGGACCGGGACCCAGCAACTAATGAAAAACTGTTTTTT
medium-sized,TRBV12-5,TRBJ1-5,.,CASGPGGINQPQHF,TGTGCTAGTGGACCCGGGGGGATCAATCAGCCCCAGCATTTT
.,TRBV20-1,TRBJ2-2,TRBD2,CSAGLAGGSGELFF,TGCAGTGCAGGACTAGCGGGGGGATCCGGGGAGCTGTTTTTT
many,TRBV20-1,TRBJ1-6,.,CSASQGISYNSPLHF,TGCAGTGCTAGTCAGGGTATCTCCTATAATTCACCCCTCCACTTT
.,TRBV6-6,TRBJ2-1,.,CASSYRDYNEQFF,TGTGCCAGCAGTTACCGGGACTACAATGAGCAGTTCTTC
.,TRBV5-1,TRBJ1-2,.,CASTRQEGYGYTF,TGCGCCAGCACCCGACAGGAGGGGTATGGCTACACCTTC
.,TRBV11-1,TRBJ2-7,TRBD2,CASSSWTGGPYNEQYF,TGTGCCAGCAGTTCTTGGACGGGAGGGCCGTACAACGAGCAGTACTTC
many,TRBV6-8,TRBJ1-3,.,CASSYEDISGNTIYF,TGTGCCAGCAGTTACGAAGATATCTCGGGAAACACCATATATTTT
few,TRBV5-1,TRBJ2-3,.,CASSSPSVGPADTQYF,TGCGCCAGCAGCTCCCCTAGCGTGGGGCCGGCAGATACGCAGTATTTT
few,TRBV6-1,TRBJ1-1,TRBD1,CATQQGWNTEAFF,TGTGCCACCCAACAGGGGTGGAACACTGAAGCTTTCTTT
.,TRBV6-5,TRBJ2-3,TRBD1,CASSPRRTGDSTDTQYF,TGTGCCAGCAGCCCGAGAAGAACAGGGGACAGCACAGATACGCAGTATTTT
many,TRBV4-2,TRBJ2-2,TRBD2,CASSQDKGLAGVGTGELFF,TGTGCCAGCAGCCAAGATAAGGGACTAGCGGGAGTAGGTACCGGGGAGCTGTTTTTT
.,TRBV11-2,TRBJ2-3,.,CASSFSLDPSSTDTQYF,TGTGCCAGCAGCTTCTCACTGGACCCTTCTAGCACAGATACGCAGTATTTT
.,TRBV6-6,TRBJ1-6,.,CASSYSGPRHFYNSPLHF,TGTGCCAGCAGTTACTCAGGTCCTCGGCACTTCTATAATTCACCCCTCCACTTT
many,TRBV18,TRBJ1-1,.,CASSPPSTGSNTEAFF,TGTGCCAGCTCACCACCCTCAACAGGGTCGAACACTGAAGCTTTCTTT
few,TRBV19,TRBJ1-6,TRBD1,CASSSETGNSPLHF,TGTGCCAGTAGTAGCGAGACAGGGAATTCACCCCTCCACTTT
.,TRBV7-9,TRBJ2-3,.,CASSKGVQTDTQYF,TGTGCCAGCAGCAAAGGGGTCCAGACAGATACGCAGTATTTT
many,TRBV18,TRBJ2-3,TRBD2,CASSPLAGGSDTQYF,TGTGCCAGCTCACCACTAGCGGGAGGATCAGATACGCAGTATTTT
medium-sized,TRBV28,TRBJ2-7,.,CASSSPRAGDEQYF,TGTGCCAGCAGTTCCCCAAGGGCAGGGGACGAGCAGTACTTC
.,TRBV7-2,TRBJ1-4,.,CASSRQVNEKLFF,TGTGCCAGCAGCAGACAGGTTAATGAAAAACTGTTTTTT
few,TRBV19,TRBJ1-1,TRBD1,CASSQGGSNTEAFF,TGTGCCAGTAGTCAGGGGGGATCGAACACTGAAGCTTTCTTT
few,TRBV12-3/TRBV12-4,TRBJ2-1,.,CASSLGDQGFRFF,TGTGCCAGCAGTTTAGGGGATCAGGGATTCAGGTTCTTC
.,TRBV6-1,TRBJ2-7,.,CASTPRLNYEQYF,TGTGCCAGCACCCCAAGGTTAAACTACGAGCAGTACTTC
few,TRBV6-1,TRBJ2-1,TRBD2,CASRTSGSEGNEQLF,TGTGCCAGCAGGACTAGCGGGAGTGAAGGAAATGAGCAGCTTTTC
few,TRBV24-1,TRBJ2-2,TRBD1,CATSETGTVNTGELFF,TGTGCCACCAGTGAGACCGGGACAGTTAACACCGGGGAGCTGTTTTTT
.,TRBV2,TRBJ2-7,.,CASSPLRGNEQYF,TGTGCAAGCTCTCCTTTGAGAGGGAACGAGCAGTACTTC
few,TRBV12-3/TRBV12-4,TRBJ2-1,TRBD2,CASSLTGLTYNEQFF,TGTGCCAGCAGTCTTACGGGACTAACCTACAATGAGCAGTTCTTC
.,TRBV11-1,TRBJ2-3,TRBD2,CASSLELAGSDTQYF,TGTGCCAGCAGCTTAGAGCTAGCGGGATCAGATACGCAGTATTTT
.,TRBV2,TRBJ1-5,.,CASSEAGGDSNQPQHF,TGTGCCAGCAGTGAAGCAGGGGGAGATAGCAATCAGCCCCAGCATTTT
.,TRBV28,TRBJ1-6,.,CASSPRYTNSPLHF,TGTGCCAGCAGCCCTCGGTATACTAATTCACCCCTCCACTTT
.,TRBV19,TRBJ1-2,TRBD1,CASSSQGWDYGYTF,TGTGCCAGTAGTTCACAGGGGTGGGACTATGGCTACACCTTC
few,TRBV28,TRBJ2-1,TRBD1,CASSSMAGGYYEQFF,TGTGCCAGCAGTTCCATGGCAGGGGGCTATTATGAGCAGTTCTTC
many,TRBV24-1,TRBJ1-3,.,CATSDLNSGNTIYF,TGTGCCACCAGTGATTTGAACAGTGGAAACACCATATATTTT
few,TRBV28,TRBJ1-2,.,CASSLGTLGGYTF,TGTGCCAGCAGTTTGGGGACTCTGGGAGGCTACACCTTC
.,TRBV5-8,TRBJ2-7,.,CASSLAPLTSYEQYF,TGTGCCAGCAGCTTGGCCCCCCTGACCTCCTACGAGCAGTACTTC